One sample yielded the 20 T cell receptor beta chains listed below, sequenced in a study of T cell responses to AZD1222 COVID-19 vaccine. Repertoires were generated with immunoSEQ multiplex PCR, while TCRdb's copy carries only in-frame clones and drops some. In the table there are about 140,000 clones, roughly 90% of which are singletons. Source: peripheral blood, taken on day 0 of AZD1222 vaccination. Every receptor here comes from an adult in good health.

The chain couples TRBV6-5 to TRBJ1-2, with D unresolved. The germline CDR1 and CDR2 sequences are MNHEY and SVGAGI. V shed 2 bases and J shed 6 bases, with 13 bases lying between them. The CDR3 covers 14 residues. CDR3 in DNA: TGTGCCAGCAGTTACGGGGTTCTGTTGGATGGCTACACCTTC. Amino acids: CASSYGVLLDGYTF.

This chain uses TRBV27 with TRBJ1-2; 8 positions agree with TRBD1. V lost 0 bases and J lost 4; bases outside the gene matches: 13. Germline-derived CDR1 and CDR2 are MNHEY and SMNVEV (reference sequence). The CDR3 runs 18 residues. The CDR3 reads CASSLSVSGTGSLYGYTF. In DNA, the CDR3 is TGTGCCAGCAGTTTATCTGTTTCGGGGACAGGCTCCCTCTATGGCTACACCTTC.

The rearrangement uses TRBV5-1 and TRBJ1-2; TRBD1 is a possible D gene (6 bases). V lost 5 bases to trimming and J lost 2 bases, with 13 bases between them. Germline V gene lookup returns CDR1 SGHRS and CDR2 YFSETQ. The CDR3 spans 14 residues. This chain's CDR3 is CASSVTGSNYGYTF. The CDR3 DNA reads as TGCGCCAGCAGTGTCACAGGGTCGAACTATGGCTACACCTTC.

This chain joins TRBV5-1 and TRBJ2-3; TRBD1 or TRBD2 may be the D gene (5 bases each). This CDR3 comprises 16 residues. Germline CDR1 and CDR2: SGHRS and YFSETQ. Trimming removed 1 base from V and 1 base from J, with 13 bases in between. As DNA, the CDR3 is TGCGCCAGCAGCTTGTGGGGGACCCCGGGCACAGATACGCAGTATTTT. Its protein product is CASSLWGTPGTDTQYF.

The V and J genes are TRBV10-3 and TRBJ1-2; D remains ambiguous. Trimming shortened V by 4 bases and J by 4 bases, and 10 bases separated the two germline ends. The CDR3 totals 13 residues. Germline values: CDR1 ENHRY, CDR2 SYGVKD. CDR3 nucleotide sequence: TGTGCCATCAGTGGAACGTCGGGCTATGGCTACACCTTC. Residues: CAISGTSGYGYTF.

The chain employs TRBV14 and TRBJ1-1; D gene ambiguous. The germline V gene has CDR1 SGHDN and CDR2 FVKESK. The CDR3 has 13 residues. V dropped 2 bases and J dropped 6 bases, with 10 bases sitting between them. CDR3 in amino acids: CASSQFLTAEAFF. The CDR3 DNA is TGTGCCAGCAGCCAATTTCTAACAGCTGAAGCTTTCTTT. Full variable domain (rest looked up from reference TRBV14 and TRBJ1-1): EAGVTQFPSHSVIEKGQTVTLRCDPISGHDNLYWYRRVMGKEIKFLLHFVKESKQDESGMPNNRFLAERTGGTYSTLKVQPAELEDSGVYFCASSQFLTAEAFFGQGTRLTVV.

This chain's CDR3 is CASLRGGFDYTF. CDR3 nucleotide sequence: TGTGCCAGCCTGCGGGGGGGATTCGACTACACCTTC. The chain joins TRBV12-3 or TRBV12-4 to TRBJ1-2, with D possibly matching TRBD1 (5 bases). This CDR3 region has 12 residues. Trimming took off 8 bases at V and 10 bases at J, with 17 bases between the two ends.

This clone appeared once. Here the CDR3 DNA reads TGTGCCAGCAGCGAAACAGATACGCAGTATTTT. The encoded protein is CASSETDTQYF. This rearrangement joins TRBV3-1 (or the pseudogene TRBV3-2) to TRBJ2-3; D remains ambiguous. There are 11 residues in the CDR3. Germline assignment: CDR1 LGHDT and CDR2 YNNKEL (reference sequence). Trimming cost V 5 bases and J 3 bases, with 3 bases left between them.

The genes are TRBV7-9 and TRBJ1-6; possibly TRBD1 for D (6 bases). V dropped 2 bases and J dropped 5 bases, with 10 bases sitting between them. The CDR3 length is 15 residues. CDR1 is SEHNR and CDR2 is FQNEAQ in the germline V gene (reference sequence). CDR3 loop: CASSLHPGDNSPLHF. CDR3 bases: TGTGCCAGCAGCTTACATCCAGGGGATAATTCACCCCTCCACTTT.

J is TRBJ1-3 and V is TRBV30; D is unclear. Germline V gene lookup returns CDR1 GTSNPN and CDR2 SVGIG (reference sequence). Trimming shortened V by 2 bases and J by 4 bases, and 12 bases separated the two germline ends. The CDR3 runs to 14 residues. The CDR3, as DNA: TGTGCCTGGAGTTGGGTTGCGGGGGGAAACACCATATATTTT. Its protein product is CAWSWVAGGNTIYF.

This rearrangement joins TRBV24-1 to TRBJ1-1; the D gene is possibly TRBD1 (5 bases). This CDR3 contains 12 residues. Germline CDR1 and CDR2: KGHDR and SFDVKD. Trimming left V 10 bases short and J 3 bases short, with 11 bases between. CDR3 sequence: CATRTGDTEAFF. The CDR3 DNA reads as TGTGCCACTCGCACGGGGGACACTGAAGCTTTCTTT.

This clone has just one count. The chain carries TRBV19 and TRBJ2-3, with D possibly TRBD2 on 5 matching bases. This CDR3 has 15 residues. CDR1 is LNHDA, CDR2 SQIVND, per germline (reference sequence). Trimming removed 5 bases at V and 0 bases at J, with 12 bases between. CDR3 DNA: TGTGCCAGTAGTCCACCCGGGATTAGCACAGATACGCAGTATTTT. Translated, it gives CASSPPGISTDTQYF. Full variable domain (remainder filled in from reference TRBV19 and TRBJ2-3): DGGITQSPKYLFRKEGQNVTLSCEQNLNHDAMYWYRQDPGQGLRLIYYSQIVNDFQKGDIAEGYSVSREKKESFPLTVTSAQKNPTAFYLCASSPPGISTDTQYFGPGTRLTVL.

J is TRBJ2-7 and V is TRBV5-6; 7 bases match TRBD1. The CDR3 is 13 amino acids. From germline, CDR1 is SGHDT and CDR2 YYEEEE. Trimming removed 5 bases from V and 2 bases from J; junction bases left unmatched: 4. The chain's CDR3 is CASSPTGAYEQYF. CDR3 DNA: TGTGCCAGCAGTCCAACAGGGGCCTACGAGCAGTACTTC.

This chain connects TRBV12-3 or TRBV12-4 to TRBJ2-1, with D possibly matching TRBD1 (5 bases). The CDR3 covers 11 residues. Between the trimmed V and J ends, which lost 5 bases and 9 bases, there was a span of 8 bases. Here the CDR3 reads CASSQGVEQFF. The CDR3 DNA sequence: TGTGCCAGCAGTCAGGGTGTTGAGCAGTTCTTC.

V and J are TRBV20-1 and TRBJ1-2; D ambiguous. The V gene lost 3 bases and the J gene lost 4 bases, with 15 bases spanning the gap. Germline values: CDR1 DFQATT, CDR2 SNEGSKA (reference sequence). This CDR3 region has 14 residues. The CDR3 nucleotides are TGCAGTGCTAGTTCCACGCAGCTCGGCTATGGCTACACCTTC. It translates to CSASSTQLGYGYTF.

V is TRBV7-3 and J is TRBJ2-4, with D maybe TRBD2 (6 bases). This CDR3 spans 13 amino acids. Germline lookup yields CDR1 SGHTA and CDR2 FQGTGA. V lost 6 bases, J lost 4 bases, and 10 bases lay in between. The CDR3 nucleotides are TGTGCCAGCAGTGGGGGGTTTAAAAACATTCAGTACTTC. It yields the protein CASSGGFKNIQYF.

This clone was counted a single time. CDR3 sequence: CASSLSSEQFF. The CDR3 bases are TGTGCCAGCAGCTTATCGAGTGAGCAGTTCTTC. This rearrangement joins TRBV7-6 to TRBJ2-1; D is unclear. V lost 2 bases, J lost 9 bases, and 5 bases lay in between. Germline loops: CDR1 SGHVS, CDR2 FNYEAQ. The CDR3 length is 11 residues. Full variable domain (missing parts from reference TRBV7-6 and TRBJ2-1): GAGVSQSPRYKVTKRGQDVALRCDPISGHVSLYWYRQALGQGPEFLTYFNYEAQQDKSGLPNDRFSAERPEGSISTLTIQRTEQRDSAMYRCASSLSSEQFFGPGTRLTVL.

The rearrangement links TRBV25-1 to TRBJ2-3; D is unresolved. CDR3 length equals 13 residues. V shed 5 bases and J shed 1 base, with 7 bases lying between them. Germline V lookup: CDR1 MGHDK, CDR2 SYGVNS. The chain's CDR3 is CASSFQGTDTQYF. As DNA, the CDR3 is TGTGCCAGCAGTTTCCAGGGCACAGATACGCAGTATTTT.

This clone has only one observation. The chain combines TRBV27 with TRBJ2-2; perhaps TRBD1 as D (6 bases). This CDR3 has 13 amino acids. Germline loops: CDR1 MNHEY, CDR2 SMNVEV (reference sequence). V was clipped by 2 bases and J by 5 bases, with 6 bases between them. The CDR3 here is CASSLRGTGELFF. In DNA form, the CDR3 reads TGTGCCAGCAGTTTAAGGGGGACCGGGGAGCTGTTTTTT.

The CDR3 DNA reads as TGTGCCAGCAGCCCATTGCGGGAGGCACTCACAGATACGCAGTATTTT. Encoded protein: CASSPLREALTDTQYF. The chain employs TRBV4-2 and TRBJ2-3; 8 nucleotides agree with TRBD2. The V gene end was trimmed by 4 bases and the J gene end by 2 bases; junction bases not matched to a gene: 8. The CDR3 totals 16 residues. From germline, CDR1 is LGHNA and CDR2 YNFKEQ.